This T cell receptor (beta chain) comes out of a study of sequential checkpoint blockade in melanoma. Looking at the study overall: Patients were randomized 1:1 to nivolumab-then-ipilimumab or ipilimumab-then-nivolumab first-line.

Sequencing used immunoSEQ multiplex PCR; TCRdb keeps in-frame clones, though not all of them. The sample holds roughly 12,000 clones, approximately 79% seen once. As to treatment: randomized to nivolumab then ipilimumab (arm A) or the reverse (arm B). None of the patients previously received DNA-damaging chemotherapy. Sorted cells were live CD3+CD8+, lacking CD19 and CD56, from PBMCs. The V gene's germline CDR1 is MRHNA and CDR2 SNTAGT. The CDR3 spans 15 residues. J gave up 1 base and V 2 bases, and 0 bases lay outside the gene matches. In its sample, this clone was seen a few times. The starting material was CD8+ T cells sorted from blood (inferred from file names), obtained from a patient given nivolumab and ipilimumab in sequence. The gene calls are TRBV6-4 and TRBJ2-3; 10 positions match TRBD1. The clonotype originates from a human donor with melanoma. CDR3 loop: CASSDGTGGTDTQYF. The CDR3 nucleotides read TGTGCCAGCAGTGACGGGACAGGGGGCACAGATACGCAGTATTTT.